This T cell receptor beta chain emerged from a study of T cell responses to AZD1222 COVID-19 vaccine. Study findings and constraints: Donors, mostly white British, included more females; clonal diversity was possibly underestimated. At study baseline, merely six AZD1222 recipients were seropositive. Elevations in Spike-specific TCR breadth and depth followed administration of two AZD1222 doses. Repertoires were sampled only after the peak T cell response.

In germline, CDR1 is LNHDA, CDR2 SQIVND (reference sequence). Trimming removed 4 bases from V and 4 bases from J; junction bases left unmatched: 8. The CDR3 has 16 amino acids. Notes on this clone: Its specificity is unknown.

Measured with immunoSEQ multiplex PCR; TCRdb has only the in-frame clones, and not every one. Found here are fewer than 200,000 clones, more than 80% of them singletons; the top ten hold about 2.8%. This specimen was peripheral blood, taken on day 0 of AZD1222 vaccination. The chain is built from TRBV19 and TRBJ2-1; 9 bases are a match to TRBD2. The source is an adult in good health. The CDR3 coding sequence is TGTGCCAGTAGTACGGGTCTAGCGGGGCGTTACAATGAGCAGTTCTTC. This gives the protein CASSTGLAGRYNEQFF.